The next 5 T cell receptor beta chains were all read from a single sample in a study of T cells in Graves' hyperthyroidism and ophthalmopathy. TCR beta CDR3 region amplification was performed from RNA transcripts. The primer set for the first-round RT-PCR of the TCR CDR3 was HTBI. Via MiXCR, TCRdb re-called the multiplex PCR reads, giving one row per CDR3 protein. This table holds almost 50,000 distinct CDR3 sequences, about 54% found once. The sequencing sample was made of peripheral blood or thyroid tissue (not recorded which). The receptor set was obtained from a man aged 18-30 years with Graves' hyperthyroidism.

The V and J genes are TRBV2 and TRBJ2-7, with D maybe TRBD1 (6 bases). CDR3 length: 17 amino acids. The V gene's germline CDR1 is SNHLY and CDR2 FYNNEI. With 1 base removed from V and 5 bases from J, the gap between germline ends came to 21 bases. CDR3 DNA: TGTGCCAGCAGTGAAGACGCGCCGGGACACCCTTGGCACGAGCAGTACTTC. It specifies CASSEDAPGHPWHEQYF.

The chain links TRBV6-4 to TRBJ1-1; no firm D call. Trimming took off 2 bases at V and 1 base at J, with 11 bases between the two ends. This CDR3 region has 15 residues. CDR1 and CDR2 (germline): MRHNA, SNTAGT. The CDR3 loop is CASSDPGPRNTEAFF. Written as DNA, the CDR3 is TGTGCCAGCAGTGACCCCGGTCCTAGGAACACTGAAGCTTTCTTT.

Only one count was recorded for this clonotype. The chain couples TRBV20-1 to TRBJ2-7, with D tentatively TRBD1 (6 bases). Trimming pared 2 bases from V and 5 bases from J, leaving 13 bases between. CDR1 DFQATT and CDR2 SNEGSKA come from the germline V gene (reference sequence). The CDR3 has 13 amino acids. The CDR3 coding sequence is TGCAGTGCTAGAAGGGGGAGTGCCCACGAGCAGTACTTC. Its protein is CSARRGSAHEQYF.

This chain joins TRBV5-1 and TRBJ2-7; D is possibly TRBD2 (6 bases). Trimming removed 4 bases at V and 1 base at J, with 12 bases between. CDR3 length: 14 residues. Germline CDR1 reads SGHRS; CDR2 reads YFSETQ. CDR3: CASSRERGSYEQYF. The CDR3 DNA sequence: TGCGCCAGCAGCCGGGAGCGAGGGTCCTACGAGCAGTACTTC.

This clonotype has a handful of counts. The genes are TRBV7-2 and TRBJ2-5; TRBD1 agrees at 7 bases. J was trimmed by 12 bases and V by 5 bases; bases with no gene match: 15. The CDR3 is made up of 14 amino acids. Germline values: CDR1 SGHTA, CDR2 FQGNSA. The CDR3 bases are TGTGCCAGCAGCCCCAACAGGGGTGGCACCGGGGAGTACTTC. Translation gives CASSPNRGGTGEYF.